This T cell receptor beta chain came from a study of early T cells in non-severe SARS-CoV-2 infection. Study details: From unsorted whole blood, bulk RNA was sequenced, and the chains remained unpaired. Regarding the study as a whole: Clonotype matching in VDJdb favored anti-spike CD8 responses and did not capture private and CD4 specificities.

Individual cDNA molecules received unique molecular identifiers. TCRdb called the 5' RACE reads again in MiXCR, with one record for every CDR3 protein. The sample lists 40,000 to 65,000 distinct CDR3 sequences, around 8% occurring once. This clonotype appeared many times. Its antigen is currently unknown. V gave up 1 base and J gave up 0 bases, with 10 bases separating them. Germline CDR1 is SNHLY and CDR2 is FYNNEI. This CDR3 comprises 16 residues. The gene calls are TRBV2 and TRBJ1-5; D might be TRBD1 (5 bases). The clonotype originates from an adult who was a healthcare worker with PCR-confirmed SARS-CoV-2 infection or an uninfected control (not recorded which). Sample: whole blood. CDR3 in DNA: TGTGCCAGCAGTGAAGAGGGGCGATTTAGCAATCAGCCCCAGCATTTT. Translating gives CASSEEGRFSNQPQHF. The whole variable domain, remainder taken from reference TRBV2 and TRBJ1-5, is EPEVTQTPSHQVTQMGQEVILRCVPISNHLYFYWYRQILGQKVEFLVSFYNNEISEKSEIFDDQFSVERPDGSNFTLKIRSTKLEDSAMYFCASSEEGRFSNQPQHFGDGTRLSIL.